This is a list of T cell receptor beta chains from one sample in a study of PD-1 blockade in classical Hodgkin lymphoma. Profiled with immunoSEQ multiplex PCR; TCRdb holds only in-frame clones, not every one. The sample lists about 17,000 clones, over 80% occurring once. Sequenced here: peripheral blood mononuclear cells (PBMCs), sampled before the second cycle of nivolumab. The origin of the receptors is a human donor with classical Hodgkin lymphoma. Both conserved end residues are part of each CDR3. Fields, in order: V gene, clone size, CDR3 protein. A row's size may be missing; if present it is once, few, many or a size class.

v_gene: TRBV4-1
abundance: -
CDR3aa: CASSRGGAENIQYF

v_gene: TRBV7-2
abundance: -
CDR3aa: CASSLSLAGARGTDTQYF

v_gene: TRBV7-9
abundance: few
CDR3aa: CASSPQGASGNTIYF

v_gene: TRBV30
abundance: -
CDR3aa: CAWSAGLAGPEETQYF

v_gene: TRBV14
abundance: -
CDR3aa: CASSLTGRRTYEQYF

v_gene: TRBV7-3
abundance: -
CDR3aa: CASSPGGGGAPDTQYF

v_gene: TRBV18
abundance: once
CDR3aa: CASSPGSGNQPQHF

v_gene: TRBV29-1
abundance: -
CDR3aa: CSVEAGGGYSGYTF

v_gene: TRBV4-3
abundance: -
CDR3aa: CASSQELLDRRGELFF

v_gene: TRBV7-3
abundance: -
CDR3aa: CASSPGQSYEQYF

v_gene: TRBV7-9
abundance: once
CDR3aa: CASSLGYRSLLLGYTF

v_gene: TRBV9
abundance: -
CDR3aa: CASSVGTGGGKELFF

v_gene: TRBV18
abundance: -
CDR3aa: CASSPSPVFVYNEQFF

v_gene: TRBV5-1
abundance: -
CDR3aa: CASSGGANPQETQYF

v_gene: TRBV27
abundance: once
CDR3aa: CASSTLRDRVGGDNQPQHF

v_gene: TRBV7-7
abundance: -
CDR3aa: CASSPGRLTSTDTQYF

v_gene: TRBV4-1
abundance: -
CDR3aa: CASSQGGGKRSPLHF

v_gene: TRBV19
abundance: -
CDR3aa: CASSARYQPQHF

v_gene: TRBV11-3
abundance: -
CDR3aa: CASSQRQGSSTDTQYF

v_gene: TRBV9
abundance: -
CDR3aa: CASSASAGTENTIYF

v_gene: TRBV5-1
abundance: -
CDR3aa: CASSFEDSYNEQFF

v_gene: TRBV27
abundance: -
CDR3aa: CASSFLVVAGMNSPLHF